These 5 T cell receptor beta chains share one sample of origin, sequenced in a study of low-dose radiotherapy and immunotherapy resistance in tumors. First-strand cDNA relied on TRAV- and TRBV-specific primers spanning alpha and beta chains. Amplification, which lasted approximately 20 PCR cycles, used a constant-region primer and V-primer adapter to amplify TCRs. From the reads, TCRdb called clonotypes with MiXCR, one entry per CDR3 protein. This table holds more than 6,000 distinct CDR3 sequences, 61% found once. The receptor source for this set is a human donor with advanced metastatic prostate, ovarian, gallbladder or colorectal cancer (not recorded which). This table probably holds off-target reads from a library built for another chain.

The chain employs TRBV5-4 and TRBJ1-6; D is ambiguous. Looked up from germline, CDR1 is SGHNT and CDR2 is YYREEE (reference sequence). The CDR3 has 13 residues. Between the trimmed V and J ends, which lost 0 bases and 7 bases, there was a span of 5 bases. The CDR3 here is CASSLDGNSPLHF. CDR3 coding DNA: TGTGCCAGCAGCTTGGACGGAAATTCACCCCTCCACTTT. The variable domain in full, completed from reference TRBV5-4 and TRBJ1-6, reads ETGVTQSPTHLIKTRGQQVTLRCSSQSGHNTVSWYQQALGQGPQFIFQYYREEENGRGNFPPRFSGLQFPNYSSELNVNALELDDSALYLCASSLDGNSPLHFGNGTRLTVT.

The V call is TRBV5-1, the J call TRBJ2-5, with a tentative D call TRBD2 (6 bases). CDR1 and CDR2 (germline): SGHRS, YFSETQ. V lost 1 base and J lost 2, with 18 bases in between. The CDR3 consists of 17 residues. The CDR3 region has the DNA TGCGCCAGCAGCTTGAATGGGCTAGCGAGAATACAAGAGACCCAGTACTTC. Amino acids: CASSLNGLARIQETQYF.

The chain is built from TRBV28 and TRBJ1-5, with unresolved D. The germline V gene encodes CDR1 MDHEN and CDR2 SYDVKM. The V end lost 3 bases, the J end lost 2 bases, and 5 bases lay between the germline ends. This CDR3 region has 13 residues. The CDR3 bases are TGTGCCAGCAGTTTCAGTGGCAATCAGCCCCAGCATTTT. Encoded protein: CASSFSGNQPQHF.

In its sample, this clonotype was seen a few times. The J gene is TRBJ2-1, the V gene TRBV11-1; D possibly corresponds to TRBD2 (5 bases). V was cut by 3 bases and J by 0 bases, with 12 bases left in between. Germline CDR1 reads SGHAT; CDR2 reads FQDESV (reference sequence). The CDR3 extends over 16 amino acids. The CDR3 DNA sequence: TGTGCCAGCAGCTTGGAGGCCGCAAGCTCCTACAATGAGCAGTTCTTC. Amino acid sequence: CASSLEAASSYNEQFF. The variable domain in full, completed from reference TRBV11-1 and TRBJ2-1, reads EAEVAQSPRYKITEKSQAVAFWCDPISGHATLYWYRQILGQGPELLVQFQDESVVDDSQLPKDRFSAERLKGVDSTLKIQPAELGDSAMYLCASSLEAASSYNEQFFGPGTRLTVL.

This clonotype has a handful of counts. The V gene is TRBV28, the J gene TRBJ1-6; D ambiguous. Germline values: CDR1 MDHEN, CDR2 SYDVKM. The CDR3 is made up of 16 amino acids. Trimming left V 7 bases short and J 4 bases short, with 17 bases between. The CDR3 nucleotides are TGTGCCAGCACCGCTCGGAAGGCGGGTTATAATTCACCCCTCCACTTT. This encodes CASTARKAGYNSPLHF.